The rows below give T cell receptor beta chains drawn from one sample of a study of blood T cells in healthy people across ages. Using its own MiXCR run on the 5' RACE reads, TCRdb lists one record per CDR3 protein. This table has around 2 million distinct CDR3 sequences, roughly two fifths appearing once. Sequencing was performed on blood. The receptors stem from a human donor in good health. Both conserved end residues are part of each CDR3. Each record gives: J gene, V gene, D gene, clone size, CDR3 length, CDR3 DNA, CDR3 protein. D genes are given only for firm matches. Size tells how often a clone was seen (once, few, many) or the class of an expanded clone, and some rows leave it out.

TRBJ2-1 TRBV6-5 TRBD2 few 17 TGTGCCAGCAGTTACTCGTTCGGGGGGGCAGTTAAGAATGAGCAGTTCTTC CASSYSFGGAVKNEQFF
TRBJ2-7 TRBV12-3/TRBV12-4 TRBD1 once 20 TGTGCCAGCAGTTTTCCGTCCCGGAAAGGGGGCCCTCGAAGCTCCTACGAGCAGTACTTC CASSFPSRKGGPRSSYEQYF
TRBJ1-3 TRBV6-6 - - 17 TGTGCCAGCAGTTATGGGCAGGGAAGCTTTCCTGGAAACACCATATATTTT CASSYGQGSFPGNTIYF
TRBJ1-3 TRBV7-6 - - 12 TGTGCCAGCAGCTTAGGGGACAACACCATATATTTT CASSLGDNTIYF
TRBJ1-2 TRBV10-3 TRBD1 - 12 TGTGCCTACGGGACAGGGGCGTCTGGCTACACCTTC CAYGTGASGYTF
TRBJ2-1 TRBV27 - - 14 TGTGCCAGCAACTTGAGGGACTTCACCTACGAGCAGTTCTTC CASNLRDFTYEQFF
TRBJ1-4 TRBV5-1 TRBD1 once 15 TGCGCCAGCAGCTTCAGGGGGGCAGTAAATGAAAAACTGTTTTTT CASSFRGAVNEKLFF
TRBJ1-2 TRBV12-3/TRBV12-4 - few 14 TGTGCCAGCAGTAGGGGTCCGAGTTTCAAGGGCTACACCTTC CASSRGPSFKGYTF
TRBJ1-2 TRBV15 - - 13 TGTGCCACCAGCATGGCAACTAACTATGGCTACACCTTC CATSMATNYGYTF
TRBJ2-7 TRBV20-1 - - 12 TGCAGTGTTGAGGACACCACCTACGAGCAGTACTTC CSVEDTTYEQYF
TRBJ1-5 TRBV18 - - 16 TGTGCCAGCTCCGACCCAGAAAGGGGAAGCAATCAGCCCCAGCATTTT CASSDPERGSNQPQHF
TRBJ2-3 TRBV9 - many 15 TGTGCCAGCAGCGTAGCGGCCGCGGGGTCAGATACGCAGTATTTT CASSVAAAGSDTQYF
TRBJ1-2 TRBV15 - - 15 TGTGCCACCAGCAAAGGTCGGACAGTTAACTATGGCTACACCTTC CATSKGRTVNYGYTF
TRBJ1-5 TRBV7-2 - - 15 TGTGCCAGCAGTACAGGGTTAGGGAGCAATCAGCCCCAGCATTTT CASSTGLGSNQPQHF
TRBJ2-7 TRBV7-6 - few 16 TGTGCCAGCAGCCCAATCTTGGACGGATTTGGATACGAGCAGTACTTC CASSPILDGFGYEQYF
TRBJ2-3 TRBV29-1 - few 13 TGCAGCGGCTGGGGTCAGGGTGCGGATACGCAGTATTTT CSGWGQGADTQYF
TRBJ2-7 TRBV4-2 TRBD1 few 16 TGTGCCAGCAGCCAAGAAGTTCCCGGGACAGGGGTCGAGCAGTACTTC CASSQEVPGTGVEQYF
TRBJ2-5 TRBV7-2 - many 14 TGTGCCAGCAGCCTGGGACCGATCCAAGAGACCCAGTACTTC CASSLGPIQETQYF
TRBJ1-2 TRBV5-1 - - 15 TGCGCCAGCAGCTTGGAGGCAGGTGGGAACTATGGCTACACCTTC CASSLEAGGNYGYTF
TRBJ1-2 TRBV7-9 TRBD1 - 14 TGTGCCAGCAGCCCCCGGGACAGGCTCTATGGCTACACCTTC CASSPRDRLYGYTF
TRBJ1-1 TRBV6-1 - - 10 TGTGCCACCTCGAACACTGAAGCTTTCTTT CATSNTEAFF
TRBJ1-3 TRBV20-1 - few 13 TGCAGTGCTGGGGGTGATCCAGGGAGTGCCATATATTTT CSAGGDPGSAIYF
TRBJ1-5 TRBV24-1 TRBD1 - 12 TGTGCCACCGGGACAGTCGGGCAGCCCCAGCATTTT CATGTVGQPQHF
TRBJ2-7 TRBV4-3 TRBD2 many 16 TGCGCCAGCAGCCAAGGGGAGCGGGGCACCCCCTACGAGCAGTACTTC CASSQGERGTPYEQYF